In its sample, the clone carrying this T cell receptor (beta chain) was seen once. This sample is drawn from a study of cytomegalovirus exposure and HLA in healthy donors. It was with 60 Vbeta and 13 Jbeta primers that the PCR ran. TCRdb keeps only in-frame clones here, not all; method: immunoSEQ multiplex PCR. The sample gives about 140,000 clones, 78% of which show up once; less than 3.5% is in the top ten. The CDR3 is made up of 15 amino acids. V was trimmed by 1 base and J by 6 bases, leaving 16 bases between them. The germline V gene encodes CDR1 MGHDK and CDR2 SYGVNS. The receptor was isolated from a male donor in good health and CMV-seronegative. J is TRBJ2-7 and V is TRBV25-1, with D maybe TRBD2 (6 bases). Sequenced input: PBMCs. CDR3 in DNA: TGTGCCAGCAGTGAATTTGGCCAGCGGGCCTGCGAGCAGTACTTC. It is translated as CASSEFGQRACEQYF.